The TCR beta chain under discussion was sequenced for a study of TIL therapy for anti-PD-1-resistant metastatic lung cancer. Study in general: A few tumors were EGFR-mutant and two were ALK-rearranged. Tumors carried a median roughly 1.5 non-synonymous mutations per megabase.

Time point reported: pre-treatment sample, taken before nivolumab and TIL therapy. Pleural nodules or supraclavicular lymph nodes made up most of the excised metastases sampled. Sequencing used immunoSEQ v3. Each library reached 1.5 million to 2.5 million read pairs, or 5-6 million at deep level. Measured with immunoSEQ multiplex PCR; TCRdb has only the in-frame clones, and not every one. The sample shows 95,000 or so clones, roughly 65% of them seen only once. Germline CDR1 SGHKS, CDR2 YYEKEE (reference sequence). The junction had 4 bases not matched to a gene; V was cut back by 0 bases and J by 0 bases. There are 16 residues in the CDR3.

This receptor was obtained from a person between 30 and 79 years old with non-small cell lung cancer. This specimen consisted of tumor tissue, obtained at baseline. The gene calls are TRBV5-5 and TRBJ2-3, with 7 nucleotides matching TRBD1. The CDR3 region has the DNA TGTGCCAGCAGCTTGGGACAGGGACCCAGCACAGATACGCAGTATTTT. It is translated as CASSLGQGPSTDTQYF.